Reported below is one T cell receptor (beta chain). The record originates from a study of blood T cell repertoires in COVID-19. The germline V gene has CDR1 SGHVS and CDR2 FQNEAQ. The length of the CDR3 is 15 residues. Trimming took 5 bases from V and 7 from J; bases not matched to a gene: 10. TCRdb's table, derived via immunoSEQ multiplex PCR, lists solely in-frame clones and lacks some. This table holds some 150,000 clones, roughly 88% found once. The sequenced sample was peripheral blood. The rearrangement joins TRBV7-8 to TRBJ2-1, with 8 bases matching TRBD2. This receptor was taken from a woman in her forties or fifties with acute or convalescent COVID-19. DNA of the CDR3: TGTGCCAGCAGCCACCGAGCGGGAGAGGTGAATGAGCAGTTCTTC. Amino acid sequence: CASSHRAGEVNEQFF.